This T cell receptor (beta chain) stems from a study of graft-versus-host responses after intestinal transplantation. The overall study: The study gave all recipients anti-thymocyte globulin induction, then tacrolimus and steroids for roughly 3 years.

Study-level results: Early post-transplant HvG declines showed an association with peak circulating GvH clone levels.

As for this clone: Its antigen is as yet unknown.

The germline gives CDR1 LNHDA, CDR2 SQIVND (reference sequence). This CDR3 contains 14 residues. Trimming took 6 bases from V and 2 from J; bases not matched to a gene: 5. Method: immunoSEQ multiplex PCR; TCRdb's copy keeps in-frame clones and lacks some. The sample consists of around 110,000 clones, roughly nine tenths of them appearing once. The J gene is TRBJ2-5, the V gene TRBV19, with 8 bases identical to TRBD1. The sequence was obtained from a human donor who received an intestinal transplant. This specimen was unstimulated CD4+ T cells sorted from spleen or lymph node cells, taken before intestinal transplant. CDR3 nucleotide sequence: TGTGCCAGTAGACCCGGGACAGGACAAGAGACCCAGTACTTC. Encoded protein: CASRPGTGQETQYF.